This record concerns one T cell receptor beta chain sequence. No antigen is known for it. Base qualities are missing; no much larger clone stands one base away. This sample's time point label indicates: baseline before first vaccination. Samples from vaccinated people were obtained from the UK trials COV001 and COV002, which included a single-blind randomized controlled phase 2/3 trial of AZD1222 (ChAdOx1 nCoV-19) in healthy adults. Trial participant PBMC samples were collected at day 0 and day 28 after the second dose for TCRbeta chain sequencing. These data originate in a study of T cell responses to AZD1222 COVID-19 vaccine (TCRdb year 2021). About the full investigation: AZD1222 recipients whose second dose came at about 4 weeks and those whose second dose came at about 12 weeks were combined into one group, since spike-specific TCR depth and breadth did not differ between the two schedules. TCR sequencing was performed for fewer than 250 trial participants, of whom 200 to 220 were given two doses of AZD1222 and around 25 were given two doses of MenACWY control vaccine. Enrollment into the trials was organized by age into subgroups of 18-55, 56-69 and 70-plus years, and those subgroups contained roughly 160, 29 and 62 TCR-sequenced participants, respectively. Beyond this particular receptor, the publication reports: Epitopes outside the regions mutated in the B.1.351 and B.1.1.7 variants were reportedly recognized by nearly half of the unique spike-specific TCRs. Only five to seven AZD1222 recipients were SARS-CoV-2 seropositive at baseline, limiting conclusions about previously exposed vaccinees. After two AZD1222 doses, both the breadth and the depth of spike-specific TCRs were significantly higher than at day 0 and than in MenACWY recipients. In the small 56-69-year group, the increase in depth fell short of significance, most likely because of low power. Most participants were white British and females outnumbered males, and the authors suggested that clonal diversity may have been underestimated. The whole spike protein was spanned by vaccine-associated CD4 TCRs, and dominant responses were seen in regions 160-218 and 743-854. Because no day 14 peak-response samples were available, the repertoires could be characterized only after the peak T cell response.

Spanning cysteine to phenylalanine, the CDR3 consists of 13 amino acids. The retained sequence is limited to the CDR3, 39 bases, with the frame set at the first base. The germline ends are 13 bases apart after V is trimmed by 9 bases and J by 5 bases. CDR1 and CDR2, looked up from the germline V gene, are SGHAT and FQNNGV. The CDR3 regions of human TCRbeta chains were analyzed by immunosequencing. For the original study's pipeline: TCRs in the repertoires were matched against a reference library of SARS-CoV-2-specific TCRs that had been generated with the MIRA antigen-specificity platform. Breadth meant the fraction of unique TCRs that were SARS-CoV-2-associated, whereas depth meant the fraction of total T cells that were SARS-CoV-2-associated. Each spike-specific TCR was assigned to its reactive spike region and to a CD4 or CD8 class using the MIRA data. Log10-transformed breadth and depth values were compared by one-way ANOVA with Sidak's multiple comparisons tests. Entries here come from immuneACCESS through TCRdb and include only in-frame sequences with V and J called. Some clones fail to appear in such tables; in the studies checked, an unresolved V gene covers under half of the shortfall, and the cause of the remainder is unknown. Clonal size and the V and J genes are those of that table, whereas D and trimming came from the DNA. The sample table contains some 140,000 clones; only one count was recorded for roughly 90% of them. Clones ranked in the top ten supply about 6% of the sample.

The sequencing here drew on peripheral blood, taken on day 0 of AZD1222 vaccination. This sequence originates from an adult in good health. This chain is built from TRBV11-2 and TRBJ2-2; tentative D gene TRBD2, with 6 bases matching. The sequenced DNA is TGTGCCAGTGATGGCGGGATAACCGGGGAGCTGTTTTTT. The translation is CASDGGITGELFF.